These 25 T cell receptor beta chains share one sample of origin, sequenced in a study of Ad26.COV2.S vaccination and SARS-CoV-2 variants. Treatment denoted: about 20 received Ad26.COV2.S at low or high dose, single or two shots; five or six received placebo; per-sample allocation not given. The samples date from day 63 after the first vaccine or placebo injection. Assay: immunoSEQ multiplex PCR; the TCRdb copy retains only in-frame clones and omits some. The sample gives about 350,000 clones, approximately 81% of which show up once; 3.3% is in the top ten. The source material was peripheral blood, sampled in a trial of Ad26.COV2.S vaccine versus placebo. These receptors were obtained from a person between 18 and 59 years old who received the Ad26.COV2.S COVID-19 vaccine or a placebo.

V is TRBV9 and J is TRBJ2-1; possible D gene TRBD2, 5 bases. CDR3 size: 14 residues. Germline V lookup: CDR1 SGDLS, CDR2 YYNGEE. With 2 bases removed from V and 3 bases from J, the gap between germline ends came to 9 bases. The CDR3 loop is CASSVDGVYNEQFF. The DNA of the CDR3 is TGTGCCAGCAGCGTTGACGGGGTCTACAATGAGCAGTTCTTC. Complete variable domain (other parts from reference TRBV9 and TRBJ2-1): DSGVTQTPKHLITATGQRVTLRCSPRSGDLSVYWYQQSLDQGLQFLIQYYNGEERAKGNILERFSAQQFPDLHSELNLSSLELGDSALYFCASSVDGVYNEQFFGPGTRLTVL.

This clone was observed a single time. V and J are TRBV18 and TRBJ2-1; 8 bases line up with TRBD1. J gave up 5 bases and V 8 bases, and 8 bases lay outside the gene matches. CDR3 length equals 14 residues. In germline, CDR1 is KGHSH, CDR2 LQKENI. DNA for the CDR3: TGTGCCAGCCGATGGACAGGGCAAAACAATGAGCAGTTCTTC. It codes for CASRWTGQNNEQFF.

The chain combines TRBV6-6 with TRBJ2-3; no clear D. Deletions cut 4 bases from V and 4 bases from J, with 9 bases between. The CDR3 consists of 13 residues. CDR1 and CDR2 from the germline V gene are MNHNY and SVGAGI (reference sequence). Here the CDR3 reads CASSFTEPDTQYF. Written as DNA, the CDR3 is TGTGCCAGCAGTTTTACAGAGCCAGATACGCAGTATTTT.

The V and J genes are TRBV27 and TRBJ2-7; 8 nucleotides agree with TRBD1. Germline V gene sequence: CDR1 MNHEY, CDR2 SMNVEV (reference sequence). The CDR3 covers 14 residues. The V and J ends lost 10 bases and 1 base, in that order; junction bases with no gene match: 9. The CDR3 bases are TGTGCCACCGCCCCAGGGGGCGAGTCCTACGAGCAGTACTTC. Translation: CATAPGGESYEQYF.

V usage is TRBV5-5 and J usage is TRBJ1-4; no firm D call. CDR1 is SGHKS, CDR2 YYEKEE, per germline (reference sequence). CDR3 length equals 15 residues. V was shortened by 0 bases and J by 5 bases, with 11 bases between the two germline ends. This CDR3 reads CASSLVQQWNEKLFF. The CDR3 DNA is TGTGCCAGCAGCTTGGTTCAGCAATGGAATGAAAAACTGTTTTTT. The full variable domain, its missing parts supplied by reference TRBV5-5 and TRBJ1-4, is DAGVTQSPTHLIKTRGQQVTLRCSPISGHKSVSWYQQVLGQGPQFIFQYYEKEERGRGNFPDRFSARQFPNYSSELNVNALLLGDSALYLCASSLVQQWNEKLFFGSGTQLSVL.

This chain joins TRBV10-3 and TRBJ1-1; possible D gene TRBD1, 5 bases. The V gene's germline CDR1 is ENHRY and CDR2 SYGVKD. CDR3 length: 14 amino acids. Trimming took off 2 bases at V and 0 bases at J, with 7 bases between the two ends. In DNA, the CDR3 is TGTGCCATCAGTGAGCAGGGTCTGAACACTGAAGCTTTCTTT. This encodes CAISEQGLNTEAFF.

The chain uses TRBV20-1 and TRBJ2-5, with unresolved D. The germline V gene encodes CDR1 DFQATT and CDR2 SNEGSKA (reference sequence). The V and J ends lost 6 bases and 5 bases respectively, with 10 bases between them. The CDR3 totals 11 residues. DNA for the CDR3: TGCAGTGCCCCAATCAGGGAGACCCAGTACTTC. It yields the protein CSAPIRETQYF.

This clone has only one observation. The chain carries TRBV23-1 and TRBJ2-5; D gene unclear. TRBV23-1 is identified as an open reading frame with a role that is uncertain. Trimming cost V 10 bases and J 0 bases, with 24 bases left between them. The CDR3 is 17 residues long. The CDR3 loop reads CATGNQNGPRYQETQYF. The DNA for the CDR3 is TGCGCCACCGGAAATCAAAACGGACCCAGGTACCAAGAGACCCAGTACTTC.

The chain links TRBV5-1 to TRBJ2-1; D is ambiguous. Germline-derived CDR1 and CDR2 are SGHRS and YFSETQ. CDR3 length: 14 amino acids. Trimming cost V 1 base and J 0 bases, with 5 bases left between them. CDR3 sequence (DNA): TGCGCCAGCAGCTTGACAAGCTCCTACAATGAGCAGTTCTTC. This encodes CASSLTSSYNEQFF.

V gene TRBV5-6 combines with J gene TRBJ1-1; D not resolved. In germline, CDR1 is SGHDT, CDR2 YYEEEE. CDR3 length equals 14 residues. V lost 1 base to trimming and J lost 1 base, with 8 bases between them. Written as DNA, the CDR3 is TGTGCCAGCAGCTTGAAACTCGGGAACACTGAAGCTTTCTTT. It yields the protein CASSLKLGNTEAFF.

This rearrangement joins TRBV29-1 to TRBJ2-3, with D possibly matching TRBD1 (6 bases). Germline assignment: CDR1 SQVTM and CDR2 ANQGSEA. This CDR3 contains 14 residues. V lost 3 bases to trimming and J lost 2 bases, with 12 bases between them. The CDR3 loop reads CSVDNRENTDTQYF. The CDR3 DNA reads TGCAGCGTTGATAACAGGGAAAACACAGATACGCAGTATTTT.

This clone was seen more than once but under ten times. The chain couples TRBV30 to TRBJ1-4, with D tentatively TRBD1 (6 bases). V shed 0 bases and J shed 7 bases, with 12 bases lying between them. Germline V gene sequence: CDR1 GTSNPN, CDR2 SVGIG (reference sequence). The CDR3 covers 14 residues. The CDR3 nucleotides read TGTGCCTGGAGTGTACGGGGGGCAGGTGAAAAACTGTTTTTT. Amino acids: CAWSVRGAGEKLFF.

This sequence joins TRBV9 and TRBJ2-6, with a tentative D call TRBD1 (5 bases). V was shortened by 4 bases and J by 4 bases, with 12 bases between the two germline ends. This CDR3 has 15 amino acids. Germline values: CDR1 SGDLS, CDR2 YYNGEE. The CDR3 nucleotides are TGTGCCAGCAGCCGGCAGGGTCAGGGGGCCAACGTCCTGACTTTC. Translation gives CASSRQGQGANVLTF.

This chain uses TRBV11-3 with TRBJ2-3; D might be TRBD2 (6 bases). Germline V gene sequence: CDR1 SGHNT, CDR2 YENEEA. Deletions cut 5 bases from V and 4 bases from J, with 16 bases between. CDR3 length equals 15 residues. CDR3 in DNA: TGTGCCAGCAGCCCGTCGGAGGGTGGTCCAGATACGCAGTATTTT. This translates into CASSPSEGGPDTQYF.

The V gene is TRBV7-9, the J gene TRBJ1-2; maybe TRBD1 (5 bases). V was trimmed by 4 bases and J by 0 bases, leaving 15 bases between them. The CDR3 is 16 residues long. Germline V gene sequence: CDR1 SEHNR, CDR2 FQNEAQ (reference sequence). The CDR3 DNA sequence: TGTGCCAGCAGCTCCAGCCCTGGGGGGGCTAACTATGGCTACACCTTC. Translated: CASSSSPGGANYGYTF.

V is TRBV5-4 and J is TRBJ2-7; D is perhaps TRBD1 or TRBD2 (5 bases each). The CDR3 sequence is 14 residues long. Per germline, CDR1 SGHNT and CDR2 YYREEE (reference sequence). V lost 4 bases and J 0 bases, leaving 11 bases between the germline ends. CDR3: CASSTGRSSYEQYF. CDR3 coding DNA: TGTGCCAGCAGCACGGGACGGTCCTCCTACGAGCAGTACTTC.

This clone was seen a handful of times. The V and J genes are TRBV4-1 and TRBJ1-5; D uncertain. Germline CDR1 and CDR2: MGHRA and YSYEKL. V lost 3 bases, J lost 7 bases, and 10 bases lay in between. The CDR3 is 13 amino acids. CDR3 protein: CASSQSGNQPQHF. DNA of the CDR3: TGCGCCAGCAGCCAGAGCGGGAACCAGCCCCAGCATTTT.

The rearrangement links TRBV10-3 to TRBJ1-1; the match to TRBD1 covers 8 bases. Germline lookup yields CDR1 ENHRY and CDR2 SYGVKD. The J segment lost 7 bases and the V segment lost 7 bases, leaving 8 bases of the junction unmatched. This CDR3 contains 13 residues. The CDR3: CAITQDRAIEAFF. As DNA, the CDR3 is TGTGCCATCACCCAGGACAGGGCCATTGAAGCTTTCTTT.

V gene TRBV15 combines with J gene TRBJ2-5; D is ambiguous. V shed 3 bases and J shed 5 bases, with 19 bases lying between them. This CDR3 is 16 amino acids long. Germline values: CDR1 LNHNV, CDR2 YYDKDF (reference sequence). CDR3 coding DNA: TGTGCCACCAGCAGGCTAGACACCCTGGCGACGGAGACCCAGTACTTC. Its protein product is CATSRLDTLATETQYF.

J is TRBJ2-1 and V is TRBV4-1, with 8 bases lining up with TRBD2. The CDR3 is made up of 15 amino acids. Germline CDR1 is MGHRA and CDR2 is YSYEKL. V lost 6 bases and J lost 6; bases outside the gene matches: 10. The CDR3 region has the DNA TGCGCCAGCAGACCCGGGACTAGTCGGGCCAATGAGCAGTTCTTC. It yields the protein CASRPGTSRANEQFF.

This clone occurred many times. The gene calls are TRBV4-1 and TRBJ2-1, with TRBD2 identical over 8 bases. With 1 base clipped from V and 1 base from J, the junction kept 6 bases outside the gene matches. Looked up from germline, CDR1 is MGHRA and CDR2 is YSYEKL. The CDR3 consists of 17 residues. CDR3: CASSQGSGTRSYNEQFF. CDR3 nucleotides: TGCGCCAGCAGCCAAGGATCCGGGACTAGATCCTACAATGAGCAGTTCTTC.

The CDR3 DNA follows: TGTGCCAGCAGCCGCGGCGCCGGAGCCACCGGGGAGCTGTTTTTT. It translates to CASSRGAGATGELFF. The chain combines TRBV27 with TRBJ2-2; D is uncertain. The V gene lost 6 bases and the J gene lost 4 bases, with 15 bases spanning the gap. The CDR3 is made up of 15 amino acids. CDR1 and CDR2 (germline): MNHEY, SMNVEV (reference sequence).

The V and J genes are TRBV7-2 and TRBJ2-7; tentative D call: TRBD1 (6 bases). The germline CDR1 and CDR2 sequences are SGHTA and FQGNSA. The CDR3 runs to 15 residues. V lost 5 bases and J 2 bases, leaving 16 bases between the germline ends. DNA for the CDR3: TGTGCCAGCAGCCCTGGCGACAGGTATACCTACGAGCAGTACTTC. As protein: CASSPGDRYTYEQYF.

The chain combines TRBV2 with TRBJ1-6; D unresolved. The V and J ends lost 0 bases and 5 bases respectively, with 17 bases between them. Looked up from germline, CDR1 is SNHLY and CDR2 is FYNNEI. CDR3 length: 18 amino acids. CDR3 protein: CASSEALPGLGNNSPLHF. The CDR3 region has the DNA TGTGCCAGCAGTGAAGCGCTTCCGGGGTTAGGGAATAATTCACCCCTCCACTTT.

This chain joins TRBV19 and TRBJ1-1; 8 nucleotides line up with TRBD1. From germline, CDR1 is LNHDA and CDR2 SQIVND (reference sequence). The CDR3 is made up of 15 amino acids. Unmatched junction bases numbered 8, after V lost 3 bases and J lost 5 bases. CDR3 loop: CASSIRTGIITEAFF. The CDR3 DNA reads TGTGCCAGTAGTATTCGGACAGGGATAATTACTGAAGCTTTCTTT.